This section outlines one TCR beta chain sequence together with its context. Its specificity is not known. This CDR3 comprises 15 residues. V was pared by 2 bases and J by 3 bases, with 11 bases between. It was genomic DNA that served as the template for profiling TCR beta VDJ and CDR3. TCRdb recomputed calls from the reads with MiXCR, one row per CDR3 protein. Here the sample spans under 500,000 distinct CDR3 sequences, under 40% being singletons. This record belongs to a study of CD8+CD57+ T cells in acquired aplastic anemia. In patients chosen for sequencing, flow cytometry had shown CD8+CD57+ cell expansion. Each patient gave a blood sample that was collected before any therapy had been received. General study findings and limits: Patients and controls were found to share fewer than 35 CD8+ CDR3 sequences. Levels of CD8+ Simpson's diversity were not significantly distinct in patients versus controls.

The rearrangement links TRBV12-3 or TRBV12-4 to TRBJ1-5, with no clear D. Sample: sorted CD4+, CD8+, or CD8+CD57+ T cells (not recorded which) from PBMCs. The origin of this receptor is a human donor with aplastic anemia. This CDR3 is CASSLSWQTNQPQHF. The CDR3 bases are TGTGCCAGCAGTTTAAGTTGGCAGACCAATCAGCCCCAGCATTTT.